One and the same sample provided the 21 T cell receptor beta chains below, sequenced in a study of shared clonotypes between healthy human individuals. Sequencing used immunoSEQ multiplex PCR; TCRdb keeps in-frame clones, though not all of them. The sample records about 680,000 clones, around 78% being singletons. Sequenced sample: memory CD4+ T cells sorted from blood. Sample subset: CD45RA-negative fraction. The receptors stem from a woman in her thirties in good health.

This chain joins TRBV5-1 and TRBJ1-1; no firm D call. Trimming left V 2 bases short and J 9 bases short, with 14 bases between. This CDR3 spans 13 amino acids. Germline V CDR1 and CDR2: SGHRS, YFSETQ. CDR3: CASSFGDEMKAFF. CDR3 in DNA: TGCGCCAGCAGCTTTGGGGATGAAATGAAAGCTTTCTTT. The full variable domain, its missing parts supplied by reference TRBV5-1 and TRBJ1-1, is KAGVTQTPRYLIKTRGQQVTLSCSPISGHRSVSWYQQTPGQGLQFLFEYFSETQRNKGNFPGRFSGRQFSNSRSEMNVSTLELGDSALYLCASSFGDEMKAFFGQGTRLTVV.

The V call is TRBV7-9, the J call TRBJ2-1, with TRBD1 matching over 8 bases. V was pared by 6 bases and J by 7 bases, with 11 bases of the junction left unmatched. Germline loops: CDR1 SEHNR, CDR2 FQNEAQ (reference sequence). CDR3 length equals 15 residues. The CDR3 sequence: CASRTPGQAPNEQFF. The CDR3 DNA sequence: TGTGCCAGCAGGACACCGGGACAGGCGCCAAATGAGCAGTTCTTC.

This clone has ten or more counts. The rearrangement uses TRBV19 and TRBJ2-4, with TRBD2 identical over 8 bases. The trim removed 5 bases at V and 4 bases at J, leaving 7 bases unmatched. Per the germline V gene, CDR1 is LNHDA and CDR2 is SQIVND (reference sequence). The CDR3 contains 15 residues. DNA of the CDR3: TGTGCCAGTAGTCCGGGGGGGACCCTAAAAAACATTCAGTACTTC. Amino acids: CASSPGGTLKNIQYF.

This clone was seen just once. This sequence joins TRBV7-2 and TRBJ2-1; D unresolved. With 1 base removed from V and 4 bases from J, the gap between germline ends came to 11 bases. This CDR3 spans 15 amino acids. Germline CDR1 and CDR2: SGHTA and FQGNSA. CDR3 sequence (DNA): TGTGCCAGCAGCTTAGTAGTCGCTGAGTACAATGAGCAGTTCTTC. This codes for CASSLVVAEYNEQFF.

The CDR3 loop reads CASRSGGAYGYTF. For the CDR3, the DNA is TGTGCCAGTAGATCGGGAGGGGCTTATGGCTACACCTTC. The chain carries TRBV19 and TRBJ1-2, with D perhaps TRBD1 (5 bases). CDR3 length equals 13 residues. Germline loops: CDR1 LNHDA, CDR2 SQIVND (reference sequence). V lost 6 bases and J lost 5, with 13 bases in between.

The V gene is TRBV2, the J gene TRBJ2-3; D is ambiguous. V dropped 6 bases and J dropped 0 bases, with 10 bases sitting between them. Per germline, CDR1 SNHLY and CDR2 FYNNEI. The CDR3 extends over 14 amino acids. CDR3 nucleotides: TGTGCCAGCAGCGCCGACACCAGCACAGATACGCAGTATTTT. Amino acids: CASSADTSTDTQYF.

This chain uses TRBV5-1 with TRBJ2-5; 7 nucleotides align to TRBD1. The CDR3 contains 13 residues. Germline CDR1 reads SGHRS; CDR2 reads YFSETQ. The V and J ends lost 7 bases and 2 bases, in that order; junction bases with no gene match: 5. The chain's CDR3 is CASGQTGQETQYF. The CDR3 DNA reads as TGCGCCAGCGGACAGACAGGGCAAGAGACCCAGTACTTC.

The chain uses TRBV30 and TRBJ2-7; unclear D gene. The CDR3 sequence is 11 residues long. V was pared by 7 bases and J by 0 bases, with 7 bases between. CDR1 GTSNPN and CDR2 SVGIG come from the germline V gene (reference sequence). In DNA form, the CDR3 reads TGTGCCTCTTCGGTCTCCTACGAGCAGTACTTC. Translating it yields CASSVSYEQYF.

J is TRBJ2-1 and V is TRBV7-9, with TRBD1 matching 10 bases. The germline CDR1 and CDR2 sequences are SEHNR and FQNEAQ (reference sequence). J gave up 3 bases and V 5 bases, and 4 bases lay outside the gene matches. The CDR3 contains 15 residues. CDR3 DNA sequence: TGTGCCAGCAGCCGGACAGGGGGATACTACAATGAGCAGTTCTTC. It encodes CASSRTGGYYNEQFF.

In its sample, this clone was seen once. The rearrangement links TRBV19 to TRBJ2-1; tentatively, D is TRBD1 (5 bases). Germline lookup yields CDR1 LNHDA and CDR2 SQIVND (reference sequence). CDR3 length: 16 residues. V was pared by 3 bases and J by 4 bases, with 16 bases between. The CDR3 DNA reads TGTGCCAGTAGTATTTCCAGGGCTCTGGTGTACAATGAGCAGTTCTTC. Protein product: CASSISRALVYNEQFF.

This clone was detected a few times. The rearrangement joins TRBV7-6 to TRBJ1-1; 12 nucleotides line up with TRBD1. J gave up 1 base and V 5 bases, and 5 bases lay outside the gene matches. Germline V gene sequence: CDR1 SGHVS, CDR2 FNYEAQ. The CDR3 runs to 16 residues. CDR3 bases: TGTGCCAGCAGCCGCGGGACAGGGGGCGCGAACACTGAAGCTTTCTTT. Translation: CASSRGTGGANTEAFF. The full variable domain, rest sourced from reference TRBV7-6 and TRBJ1-1, is GAGVSQSPRYKVTKRGQDVALRCDPISGHVSLYWYRQALGQGPEFLTYFNYEAQQDKSGLPNDRFSAERPEGSISTLTIQRTEQRDSAMYRCASSRGTGGANTEAFFGQGTRLTVV.

This chain links TRBV5-1 with TRBJ2-7, with D possibly called TRBD1 or TRBD2 (5 bases each). Germline CDR1 SGHRS, CDR2 YFSETQ. With 0 bases removed from V and 4 bases from J, the gap between germline ends came to 14 bases. The CDR3 runs to 15 residues. The chain's CDR3 is CASSLVGALQYEQYF. CDR3 coding DNA: TGCGCCAGCAGCTTGGTCGGGGCGCTCCAATACGAGCAGTACTTC. Drawing the rest from reference TRBV5-1 and TRBJ2-7, the complete variable domain is KAGVTQTPRYLIKTRGQQVTLSCSPISGHRSVSWYQQTPGQGLQFLFEYFSETQRNKGNFPGRFSGRQFSNSRSEMNVSTLELGDSALYLCASSLVGALQYEQYFGPGTRLTVT.

The chain has TRBV5-4 and TRBJ2-3; no firm D call. Germline-derived CDR1 and CDR2 are SGHNT and YYREEE (reference sequence). V lost 4 bases to trimming and J lost 11 bases, with 11 bases between them. The CDR3 covers 11 residues. The CDR3 region is CASSQMKKQYF. For the CDR3, the DNA is TGTGCCAGCAGCCAGATGAAAAAGCAGTATTTT.

This clone was found a few times. The chain combines TRBV9 with TRBJ2-7, with D possibly matching TRBD2 (6 bases). V lost 4 bases and J lost 3, with 11 bases in between. The CDR3 extends over 13 amino acids. Germline CDR1 and CDR2: SGDLS and YYNGEE. The CDR3 sequence: CASSRLDGYEQYF. In DNA, the CDR3 is TGTGCCAGCAGCAGACTAGACGGCTACGAGCAGTACTTC.

The J gene is TRBJ2-6, the V gene TRBV7-8; possible D gene TRBD1, 5 bases. The CDR3 spans 17 residues. Germline V gene sequence: CDR1 SGHVS, CDR2 FQNEAQ. V shed 3 bases and J shed 3 bases, with 15 bases lying between them. Written as DNA, the CDR3 is TGTGCCAGCAGCTTGCAGGGAATGGGAAGTGGGGCCAACGTCCTGACTTTC. This sequence encodes CASSLQGMGSGANVLTF.

The chain employs TRBV10-2 and TRBJ1-5, with D unclear. The V end was cut by 7 bases, the J end by 0 bases, with 16 bases between. The CDR3 is 16 residues long. The germline gives CDR1 WSHSY, CDR2 SAAADI. The CDR3 here is CASMRDRTLSNQPQHF. CDR3 sequence (DNA): TGCGCCAGCATGAGGGATCGAACCCTTAGCAATCAGCCCCAGCATTTT.

The chain links TRBV5-1 to TRBJ2-5; D not certain. Per germline, CDR1 SGHRS and CDR2 YFSETQ. The CDR3 consists of 11 residues. The V and J ends lost 6 bases and 4 bases respectively, with 7 bases between them. CDR3 region: CASNFGETQYF. In DNA form, the CDR3 reads TGCGCCAGCAACTTCGGAGAGACCCAGTACTTC.

This clone came up a few times. This sequence joins TRBV20-1 and TRBJ2-7, with no clear D. Looked up from germline, CDR1 is DFQATT and CDR2 is SNEGSKA (reference sequence). The CDR3 runs 11 residues. Trimming cost V 6 bases and J 3 bases, with 9 bases left between them. The CDR3 nucleotides read TGCAGTGCCGTCTCCCTCTACGAGCAGTACTTC. This encodes CSAVSLYEQYF.

This clone turned up a few times. The chain employs TRBV5-8 and TRBJ1-5; a weak D match, TRBD1 (5 bases). This CDR3 is built from 17 residues. Per germline, CDR1 SGHTS and CDR2 YDEGEE. Trimming left V 5 bases short and J 4 bases short, with 22 bases between. The CDR3 DNA reads TGTGCCAGCAGTACCGCCTATGGAGCTAAGGGGAATCAGCCCCAGCATTTT. This codes for CASSTAYGAKGNQPQHF.

About this clone itself: A much more abundant neighbour one base away suggests this may be a read error. This specimen includes other DNA sequences encoding the same CDR3. This chain connects TRBV10-3 to TRBJ1-1, with D unclear. Germline CDR1 ENHRY, CDR2 SYGVKD. Trimming left V 0 bases short and J 0 bases short, with 8 bases between. There are 15 residues in the CDR3. In DNA form, the CDR3 reads TGTGCCATCAGTGAGTCCCAGGACTTGAACACTGAAGCTTTCTTT. Translating it yields CAISESQDLNTEAFF.

Only one count was recorded for this clone. J is TRBJ2-3 and V is TRBV28; D is possibly TRBD2 (7 bases). CDR3 size: 15 residues. Trimming took off 5 bases at V and 3 bases at J, with 15 bases between the two ends. Germline V gene sequence: CDR1 MDHEN, CDR2 SYDVKM. CDR3 DNA: TGTGCCAGCAGTCCTGGGGGAGGGGGAACAGATACGCAGTATTTT. Amino acid sequence: CASSPGGGGTDTQYF.